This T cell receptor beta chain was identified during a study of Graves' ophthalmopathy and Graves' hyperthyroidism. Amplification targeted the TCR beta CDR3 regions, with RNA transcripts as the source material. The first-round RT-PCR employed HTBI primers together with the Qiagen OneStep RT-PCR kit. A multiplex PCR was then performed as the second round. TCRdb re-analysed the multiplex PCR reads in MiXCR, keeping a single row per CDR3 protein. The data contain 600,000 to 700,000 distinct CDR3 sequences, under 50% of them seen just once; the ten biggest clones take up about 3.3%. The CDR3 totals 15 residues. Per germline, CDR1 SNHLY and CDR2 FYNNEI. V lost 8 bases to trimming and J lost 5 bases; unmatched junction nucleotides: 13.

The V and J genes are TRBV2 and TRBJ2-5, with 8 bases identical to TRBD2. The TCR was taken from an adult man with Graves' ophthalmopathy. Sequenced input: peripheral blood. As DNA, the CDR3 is TGTGCCAGCTCCGGGCGGGGGGCGTTATGGGAGACCCAGTACTTC. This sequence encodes CASSGRGALWETQYF.